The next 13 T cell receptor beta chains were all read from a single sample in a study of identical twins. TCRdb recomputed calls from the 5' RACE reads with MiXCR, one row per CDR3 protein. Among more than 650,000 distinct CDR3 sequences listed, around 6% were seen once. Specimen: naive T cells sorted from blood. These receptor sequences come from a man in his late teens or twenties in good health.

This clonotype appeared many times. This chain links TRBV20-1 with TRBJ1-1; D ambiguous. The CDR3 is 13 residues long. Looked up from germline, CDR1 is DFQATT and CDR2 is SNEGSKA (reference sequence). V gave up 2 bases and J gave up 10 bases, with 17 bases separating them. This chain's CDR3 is CSARPDREQGAFF. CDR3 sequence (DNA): TGCAGTGCTAGACCAGACCGAGAACAAGGAGCTTTCTTT.

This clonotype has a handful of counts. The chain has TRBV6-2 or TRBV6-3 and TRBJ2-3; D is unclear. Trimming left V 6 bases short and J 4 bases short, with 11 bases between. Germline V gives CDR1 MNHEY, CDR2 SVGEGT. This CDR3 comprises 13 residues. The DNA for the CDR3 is TGTGCCAGCAGGCCCCGTGGGGCAGATACGCAGTATTTT. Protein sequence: CASRPRGADTQYF.

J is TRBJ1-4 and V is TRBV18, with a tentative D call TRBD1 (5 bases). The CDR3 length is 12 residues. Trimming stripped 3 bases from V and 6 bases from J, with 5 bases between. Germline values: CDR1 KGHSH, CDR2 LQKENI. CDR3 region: CASSPGDEKLFF. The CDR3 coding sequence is TGTGCCAGCTCACCGGGGGATGAAAAACTGTTTTTT.

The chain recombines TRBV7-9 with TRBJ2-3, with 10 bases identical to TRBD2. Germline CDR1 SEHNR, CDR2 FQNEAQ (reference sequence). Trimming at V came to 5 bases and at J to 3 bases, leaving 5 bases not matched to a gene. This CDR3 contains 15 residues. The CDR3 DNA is TGTGCCAGCAGCCAGCCGGGACTAGCGACAGATACGCAGTATTTT. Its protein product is CASSQPGLATDTQYF.

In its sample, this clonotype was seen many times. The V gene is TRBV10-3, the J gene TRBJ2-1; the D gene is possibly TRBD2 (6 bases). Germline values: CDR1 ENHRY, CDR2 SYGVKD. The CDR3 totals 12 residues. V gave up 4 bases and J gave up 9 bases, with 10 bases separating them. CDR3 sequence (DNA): TGTGCCATCAGTGGAGGAGCGGGTGAGCAGTTCTTC. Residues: CAISGGAGEQFF.

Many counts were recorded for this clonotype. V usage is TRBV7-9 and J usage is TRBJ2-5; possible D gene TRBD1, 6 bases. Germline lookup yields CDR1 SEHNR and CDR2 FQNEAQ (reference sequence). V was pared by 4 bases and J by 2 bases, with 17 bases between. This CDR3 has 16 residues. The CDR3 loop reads CASSSPLGQQQETQYF. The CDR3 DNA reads TGTGCCAGCAGCTCCCCCCTTGGACAGCAACAAGAGACCCAGTACTTC.

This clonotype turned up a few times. The CDR3 is CASSLPGRGEKLFF. The DNA of the CDR3 is TGTGCCAGCAGTTTACCGGGGCGCGGAGAAAAACTGTTTTTT. The rearrangement joins TRBV6-5 to TRBJ1-4; D perhaps matches TRBD1 (5 bases). V lost 4 bases and J lost 8, with 14 bases in between. This CDR3 contains 14 residues. Per the germline V gene, CDR1 is MNHEY and CDR2 is SVGAGI.

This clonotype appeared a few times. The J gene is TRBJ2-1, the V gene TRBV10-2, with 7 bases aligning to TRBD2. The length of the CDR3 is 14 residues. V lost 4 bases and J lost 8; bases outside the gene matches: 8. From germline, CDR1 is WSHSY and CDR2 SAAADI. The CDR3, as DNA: TGCGCCAGCAGTGTGGGCGGGAGAGCCGATGAGCAGTTCTTC. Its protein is CASSVGGRADEQFF.

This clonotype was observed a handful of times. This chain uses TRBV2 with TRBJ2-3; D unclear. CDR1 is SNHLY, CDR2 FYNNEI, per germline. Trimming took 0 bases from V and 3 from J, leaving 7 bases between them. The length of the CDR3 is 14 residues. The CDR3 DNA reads TGTGCCAGCAGTGAAGCGTTCCAAACAGATACGCAGTATTTT. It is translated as CASSEAFQTDTQYF.

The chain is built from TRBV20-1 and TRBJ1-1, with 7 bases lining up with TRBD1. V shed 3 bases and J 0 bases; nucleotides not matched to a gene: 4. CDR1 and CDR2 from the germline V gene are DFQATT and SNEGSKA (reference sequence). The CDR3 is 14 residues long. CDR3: CSASSTGVNTEAFF. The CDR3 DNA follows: TGCAGTGCTAGCTCCACAGGGGTGAACACTGAAGCTTTCTTT.

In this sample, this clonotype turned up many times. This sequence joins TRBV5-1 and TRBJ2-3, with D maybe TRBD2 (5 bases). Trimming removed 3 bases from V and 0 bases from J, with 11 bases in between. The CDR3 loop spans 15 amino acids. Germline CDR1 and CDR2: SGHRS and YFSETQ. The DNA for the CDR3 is TGCGCCAGCAGCTCGTCAGCGGCTAGCACAGATACGCAGTATTTT. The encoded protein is CASSSSAASTDTQYF.

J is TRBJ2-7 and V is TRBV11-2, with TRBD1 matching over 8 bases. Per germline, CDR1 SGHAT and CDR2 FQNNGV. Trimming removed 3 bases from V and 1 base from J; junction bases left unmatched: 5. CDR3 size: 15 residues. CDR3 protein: CASSLGDRTSYEQYF. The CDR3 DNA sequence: TGTGCCAGCAGCTTGGGGGACAGGACTTCCTACGAGCAGTACTTC.

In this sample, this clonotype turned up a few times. The CDR3 reads CASNLAGAGRTGELFF. In nucleotides, the CDR3 is TGCGCCAGCAATTTGGCGGGTGCCGGGAGGACCGGGGAGCTGTTTTTT. V usage is TRBV5-1 and J usage is TRBJ2-2; 7 nucleotides line up with TRBD2. The length of the CDR3 is 16 residues. In germline, CDR1 is SGHRS, CDR2 YFSETQ. Losses at the gene ends were 6 bases for V and 5 bases for J; bases not matched to a gene: 13.